The entry below gives a single T cell receptor (beta chain) sequence along with its context. Its specificity is not known. V shed 3 bases and J shed 3 bases, with 17 bases lying between them. The CDR3 consists of 16 residues. CDR1 and CDR2 from the germline V gene are MNHEY and SMNVEV (reference sequence). These data originate in a study of identifying expanded T cells in peripheral blood. Regarding the study as a whole: Across healthy donors, higher total template counts meant significantly greater roughly 2-week count variance. Technical replicates showed around 1.2 changed clones; roughly two weeks about 16; four weeks 19.

During the collection period, no donor immune events like infections were recorded. Libraries were prepared by immunoSEQ multiplex PCR; TCRdb keeps only in-frame clonotypes and omits some of them. This sample has roughly 90,000 clones, with 70% to 90% found just once. What was sequenced was blood. The TCR was taken from a person between 18 and 70 years old in good health. The chain employs TRBV27 and TRBJ1-1; the D is unclear. DNA of the CDR3: TGTGCCAGCAGTTTCAGGAGTACCGCCGGGGACACTGAAGCTTTCTTT. Amino acids: CASSFRSTAGDTEAFF.